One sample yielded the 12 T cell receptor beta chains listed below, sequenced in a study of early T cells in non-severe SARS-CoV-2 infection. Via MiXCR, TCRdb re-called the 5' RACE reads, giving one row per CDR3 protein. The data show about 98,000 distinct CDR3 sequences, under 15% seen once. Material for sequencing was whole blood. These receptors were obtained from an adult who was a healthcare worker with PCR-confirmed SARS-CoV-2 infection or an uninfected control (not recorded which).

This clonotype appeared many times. DNA for the CDR3: TGTGCCATCAGTGAGGCCCTCGGGATTGGCAATCAGCCCCAGCATTTT. It specifies CAISEALGIGNQPQHF. This rearrangement joins TRBV10-3 to TRBJ1-5; no clear D gene. The CDR3 is 16 amino acids. Germline CDR1 ENHRY, CDR2 SYGVKD. Trimming cost V 2 bases and J 2 bases, with 13 bases left between them.

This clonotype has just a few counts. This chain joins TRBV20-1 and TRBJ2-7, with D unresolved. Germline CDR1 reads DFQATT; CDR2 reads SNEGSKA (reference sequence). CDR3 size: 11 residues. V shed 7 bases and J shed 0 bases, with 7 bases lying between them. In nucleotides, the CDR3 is TGCAGTGGCGGCCCCTCCTACGAGCAGTACTTC. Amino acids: CSGGPSYEQYF.

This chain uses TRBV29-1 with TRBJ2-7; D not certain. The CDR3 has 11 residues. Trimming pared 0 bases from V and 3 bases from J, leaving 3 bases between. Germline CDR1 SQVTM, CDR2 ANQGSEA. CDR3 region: CSVEDFYEQYF. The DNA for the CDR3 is TGCAGCGTTGAAGATTTCTACGAGCAGTACTTC.

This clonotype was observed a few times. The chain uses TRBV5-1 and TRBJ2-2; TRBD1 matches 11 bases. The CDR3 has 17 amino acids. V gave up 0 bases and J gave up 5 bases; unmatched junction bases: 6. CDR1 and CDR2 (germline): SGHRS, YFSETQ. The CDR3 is CASSLVGQGARTGELFF. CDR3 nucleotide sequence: TGCGCCAGCAGCTTGGTAGGACAGGGGGCAAGAACCGGGGAGCTGTTTTTT.

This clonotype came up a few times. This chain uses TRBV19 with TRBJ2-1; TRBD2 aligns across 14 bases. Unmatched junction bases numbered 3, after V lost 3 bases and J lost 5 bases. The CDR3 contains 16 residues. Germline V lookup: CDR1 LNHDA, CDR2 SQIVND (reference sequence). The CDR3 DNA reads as TGTGCCAGTAGTATTATGGGACTAGCGGGAGACAATGAGCAGTTCTTC. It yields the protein CASSIMGLAGDNEQFF.

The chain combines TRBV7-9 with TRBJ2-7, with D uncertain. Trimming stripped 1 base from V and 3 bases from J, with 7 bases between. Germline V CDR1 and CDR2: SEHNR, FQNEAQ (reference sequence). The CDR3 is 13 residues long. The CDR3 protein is CASSLGQIYEQYF. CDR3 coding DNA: TGTGCCAGCAGCTTAGGGCAAATCTACGAGCAGTACTTC.

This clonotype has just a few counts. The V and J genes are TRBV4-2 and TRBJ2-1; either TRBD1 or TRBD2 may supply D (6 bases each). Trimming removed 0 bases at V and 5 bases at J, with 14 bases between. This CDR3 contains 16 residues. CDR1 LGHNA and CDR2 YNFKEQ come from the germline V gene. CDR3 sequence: CASSQEGGLKNNEQFF. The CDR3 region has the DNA TGTGCCAGCAGCCAAGAAGGGGGACTTAAAAACAATGAGCAGTTCTTC.

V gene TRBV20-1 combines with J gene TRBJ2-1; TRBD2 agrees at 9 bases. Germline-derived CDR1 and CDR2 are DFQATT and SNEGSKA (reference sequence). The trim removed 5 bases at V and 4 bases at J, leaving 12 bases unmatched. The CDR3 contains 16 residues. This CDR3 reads CSAPRTAGGFYNEQFF. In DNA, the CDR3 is TGCAGTGCTCCCCGAACGGCGGGAGGGTTTTACAATGAGCAGTTCTTC.

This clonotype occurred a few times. The CDR3 DNA reads as TGTGCCAGCAGGCCCGGGGGTATGACCTACGAGCAGTACTTC. Its protein is CASRPGGMTYEQYF. The chain links TRBV6-6 to TRBJ2-7, with D tentatively TRBD2 (6 bases). The V gene's germline CDR1 is MNHNY and CDR2 SVGAGI (reference sequence). V was pared by 6 bases and J by 2 bases, with 14 bases between. The CDR3 extends over 14 amino acids.

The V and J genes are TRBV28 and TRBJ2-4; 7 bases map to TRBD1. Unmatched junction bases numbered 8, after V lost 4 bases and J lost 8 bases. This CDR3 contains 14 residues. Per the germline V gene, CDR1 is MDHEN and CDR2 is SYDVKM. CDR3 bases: TGTGCCAGCAGTTCCCGGGGCCAGGGGGACATTCAGTACTTC. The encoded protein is CASSSRGQGDIQYF.

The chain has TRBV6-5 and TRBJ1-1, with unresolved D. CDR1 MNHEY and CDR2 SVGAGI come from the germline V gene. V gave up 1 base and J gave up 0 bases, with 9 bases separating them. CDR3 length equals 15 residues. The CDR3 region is CASSYFGPLNTEAFF. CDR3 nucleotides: TGTGCCAGCAGTTACTTCGGTCCCCTGAACACTGAAGCTTTCTTT.

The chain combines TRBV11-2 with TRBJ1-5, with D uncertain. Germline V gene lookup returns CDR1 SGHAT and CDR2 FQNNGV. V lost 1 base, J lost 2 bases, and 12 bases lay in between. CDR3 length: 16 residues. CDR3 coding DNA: TGTGCCAGCAGCTTAGTGGTTTGGCAGGGCAATCAGCCCCAGCATTTT. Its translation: CASSLVVWQGNQPQHF.